The next 17 T cell receptor beta chains were all read from a single sample in a study of a mutant IDH1 vaccine in newly diagnosed glioma. This sample's time point: week 11, during vaccination. Each vaccine dose was 300 ug of mutant IDH1 20-mer peptide, with topical imiquimod. The method was immunoSEQ multiplex PCR; TCRdb's version includes in-frame clones alone and lacks a portion of them. The profile covers 38,000 or so clones, with over 70% appearing a single time and approximately 15% taken by the ten largest. Their recognized antigens are unknown. The sample here was peripheral blood mononuclear cells (PBMCs), taken from a glioma patient whose treatment included an IDH1 peptide vaccine. The receptors were gathered from a woman in her 30s with glioma. Some clones in this sample may be carry-over from other donors' samples.

The rearrangement joins TRBV2 to TRBJ1-2; D gene unclear. CDR3 length: 13 amino acids. Deletions cut 3 bases from V and 2 bases from J, with 7 bases between. Germline CDR1 and CDR2: SNHLY and FYNNEI. The CDR3 DNA reads TGTGCCAGCAGTGAGGTGGGAAACTATGGCTACACCTTC. It yields the protein CASSEVGNYGYTF.

The V call is TRBV19, the J call TRBJ1-2; D unresolved. With 3 bases removed from V and 0 bases from J, the gap between germline ends came to 11 bases. Germline V CDR1 and CDR2: LNHDA, SQIVND (reference sequence). The CDR3 sequence is 15 residues long. In nucleotides, the CDR3 is TGTGCCAGTAGTATCCAGGCGGGCGCTAACTATGGCTACACCTTC. Its protein product is CASSIQAGANYGYTF. The whole variable domain, remainder taken from reference TRBV19 and TRBJ1-2, is DGGITQSPKYLFRKEGQNVTLSCEQNLNHDAMYWYRQDPGQGLRLIYYSQIVNDFQKGDIAEGYSVSREKKESFPLTVTSAQKNPTAFYLCASSIQAGANYGYTFGSGTRLTVV.

This clone has only a few counts. This sequence joins TRBV14 and TRBJ2-7; either TRBD1 or TRBD2 may fit D (6 bases each). CDR3 length: 16 amino acids. The germline CDR1 and CDR2 sequences are SGHDN and FVKESK. V lost 1 base and J lost 3, with 16 bases in between. CDR3 protein: CASSQGHSGAIYEQYF. CDR3 coding DNA: TGTGCCAGCAGCCAAGGACATTCGGGGGCCATCTACGAGCAGTACTTC.

The chain carries TRBV4-2 and TRBJ2-1; D gene uncertain. Germline V gene data show CDR1 as LGHNA and CDR2 as YNFKEQ. V was cut by 1 base and J by 12 bases, with 13 bases left in between. This CDR3 region has 13 residues. The CDR3 DNA sequence: TGTGCCAGCAGCCAAGTCCGTGAGACTGTGCAGTTCTTC. Translated, it gives CASSQVRETVQFF.

The V and J genes are TRBV21-1 and TRBJ1-2; TRBD1, as called in the table, went unchecked against the DNA. TRBV21-1 is an annotated pseudogene. CDR3 length: 18 residues. The CDR3 region is CASSKIWTGKQANYGYTF. For the CDR3, the DNA is TGTGCCAGCAGCAAAATCTGGACAGGGAAACAAGCTAACTATGGCTACACCTTC.

V usage is TRBV28 and J usage is TRBJ1-1, with D possibly matching TRBD1 (5 bases). The germline gives CDR1 MDHEN, CDR2 SYDVKM. This CDR3 spans 15 amino acids. Trimming left V 5 bases short and J 1 base short, with 14 bases between. The CDR3 DNA follows: TGTGCCAGCAGTCCACCCCCAGGGCAGAACACTGAAGCTTTCTTT. Protein sequence: CASSPPPGQNTEAFF.

The chain links TRBV7-9 to TRBJ1-2, with a possible D match to TRBD1 (6 bases). CDR3 length: 14 amino acids. Trimming pared 5 bases from V and 2 bases from J, leaving 12 bases between. The germline V gene encodes CDR1 SEHNR and CDR2 FQNEAQ (reference sequence). CDR3 bases: TGTGCCAGCAGCACTAGGGGGGGGAACTATGGCTACACCTTC. Its translation is CASSTRGGNYGYTF.

The chain is built from TRBV7-9 and TRBJ1-2, with D tentatively TRBD1 (6 bases). Per the germline V gene, CDR1 is SEHNR and CDR2 is FQNEAQ (reference sequence). The length of the CDR3 is 15 residues. Trimming removed 5 bases at V and 2 bases at J, with 15 bases between. CDR3 protein: CASSARGGENYGYTF. CDR3 nucleotide sequence: TGTGCCAGCAGCGCACGAGGGGGTGAGAACTATGGCTACACCTTC.

This clone was picked up one time. The V and J genes are TRBV4-1 and TRBJ1-5, with D perhaps TRBD1 (5 bases). The germline V gene has CDR1 MGHRA and CDR2 YSYEKL. The length of the CDR3 is 20 residues. The V gene lost 0 bases and the J gene lost 11 bases, with 32 bases spanning the gap. CDR3 loop: CASSQDGRGVRGARGRAQHF. The CDR3 DNA reads TGCGCCAGCAGCCAAGATGGGAGAGGCGTACGCGGGGCCCGAGGGAGGGCCCAGCATTTT.

This clone was counted once. One end of the junction fails to match germline, which may point to a read error. This chain links TRBV30 with TRBJ2-7; 11 nucleotides agree with TRBD2. This CDR3 has 12 residues. In germline, CDR1 is GTSNPN, CDR2 SVGIG (reference sequence). The CDR3 loop reads CACRGTSGPTDF. Here the CDR3 DNA reads TGTGCCTGCCGGGGGACTAGCGGCCCTACTGACTTC.

V is TRBV7-9 and J is TRBJ2-3, with D perhaps matching TRBD2 (6 bases). The CDR3 is 18 amino acids. Germline V gene data show CDR1 as SEHNR and CDR2 as FQNEAQ (reference sequence). V was clipped by 5 bases and J by 0 bases, with 21 bases between them. The CDR3 is CASSLHISGWGSTDTQYF. For the CDR3, the DNA is TGTGCCAGCAGCCTACATATAAGCGGGTGGGGAAGCACAGATACGCAGTATTTT.

CDR3 protein: CSGEVYNEQFF. In nucleotides, the CDR3 is TGCAGCGGTGAGGTATACAATGAGCAGTTCTTC. The chain joins TRBV29-1 to TRBJ2-1; unclear D gene. This CDR3 comprises 11 residues. The ends were cut back, 7 bases at V and 4 bases at J, with 8 bases in the middle. CDR1 SQVTM and CDR2 ANQGSEA come from the germline V gene.

The chain joins TRBV29-1 to TRBJ1-2; D unresolved. In germline, CDR1 is SQVTM, CDR2 ANQGSEA. V lost 0 bases and J 0 bases, leaving 11 bases between the germline ends. This CDR3 has 15 amino acids. The CDR3 DNA reads as TGCAGCGTTGAAGATCTTCCCGGCACTAACTATGGCTACACCTTC. The encoded protein is CSVEDLPGTNYGYTF.

The rearrangement joins TRBV27 to TRBJ2-7; tentative D call: TRBD2 (5 bases). Trimming pared 3 bases from V and 2 bases from J, leaving 11 bases between. This CDR3 comprises 14 residues. In germline, CDR1 is MNHEY, CDR2 SMNVEV (reference sequence). The CDR3 bases are TGTGCCAGCAGTTTTCGGGGTGGACCCTACGAGCAGTACTTC. It encodes CASSFRGGPYEQYF.

The chain uses TRBV10-2 and TRBJ1-3; TRBD1 matches at 8 bases. The CDR3 runs 15 residues. V shed 5 bases and J 6 bases; nucleotides not matched to a gene: 9. The germline gives CDR1 WSHSY, CDR2 SAAADI. This chain's CDR3 is CASSPPRGQLNTIYF. CDR3 DNA sequence: TGCGCCAGCAGTCCACCCAGGGGGCAGTTAAACACCATATATTTT.

The gene calls are TRBV19 and TRBJ1-5; D is perhaps TRBD1 (5 bases). Germline CDR1 LNHDA, CDR2 SQIVND (reference sequence). The CDR3 has 15 amino acids. V was clipped by 3 bases and J by 2 bases, with 11 bases between them. The CDR3, as DNA: TGTGCCAGTAGTATGGGGGGGATAGGCAATCAGCCCCAGCATTTT. It encodes CASSMGGIGNQPQHF.

The rearrangement joins TRBV29-1 to TRBJ2-3; TRBD1 is a possible D gene (6 bases). The CDR3 spans 13 residues. CDR1 and CDR2 from the germline V gene are SQVTM and ANQGSEA. V lost 3 bases, J lost 3 bases, and 10 bases lay in between. CDR3 protein: CSVDRGRTDTQYF. As DNA, the CDR3 is TGCAGCGTTGACAGGGGAAGGACAGATACGCAGTATTTT.